These T cell receptor beta chains were read from a single sample in a study of shared clonotypes between healthy human individuals. Measured with immunoSEQ multiplex PCR; TCRdb has only the in-frame clones, and not every one. The top ten hold about 1.5% of the sample, which has around 2.1 million clones, about 92% seen once. Material for sequencing was naive CD8+ T cells from PBMCs. These receptors originate from a man younger than 30 in good health. Some clones in this sample may be carry-over from other donors' samples. Both conserved end residues are part of each CDR3. Fields, in order: CDR3 length, D gene, clone size, V gene, J gene, CDR3 DNA, CDR3 protein. D genes are given only for firm matches. Rows give clone size only sometimes, using once, few, many, or a class for an expanded clone.

CDR3 length: 14; D gene: -; clone size: -; V gene: TRBV7-9; J gene: TRBJ2-7; CDR3 DNA: TGTGCCAGCAGCTTAGCGCCGTTCCCCTACGAGCAGTACTTC; CDR3 protein: CASSLAPFPYEQYF
CDR3 length: 15; D gene: -; clone size: -; V gene: TRBV9; J gene: TRBJ1-2; CDR3 DNA: TGTGCCAGCAGCGGACATTCTAGGGCGTCGGGTGGCTACACCTTC; CDR3 protein: CASSGHSRASGGYTF
CDR3 length: 13; D gene: -; clone size: -; V gene: TRBV28; J gene: TRBJ2-1; CDR3 DNA: TGTGCCAGCAGTGTCACTAGTTACAATGAGCAGTTCTTC; CDR3 protein: CASSVTSYNEQFF
CDR3 length: 15; D gene: TRBD1; clone size: -; V gene: TRBV4-3; J gene: TRBJ1-3; CDR3 DNA: TGCGCCAGCAGCCAAGACAGGGGGCTATTAAACACCATATATTTT; CDR3 protein: CASSQDRGLLNTIYF
CDR3 length: 14; D gene: TRBD1; clone size: -; V gene: TRBV5-4; J gene: TRBJ1-4; CDR3 DNA: TGTGCCAGCAGCCCGGACAGGGATCTGAGGAAACTGTTTTTT; CDR3 protein: CASSPDRDLRKLFF
CDR3 length: 11; D gene: -; clone size: few; V gene: TRBV30; J gene: TRBJ1-2; CDR3 DNA: TGTGCCTGGAGTGATGGGCATGGCTACACCTTC; CDR3 protein: CAWSDGHGYTF
CDR3 length: 14; D gene: -; clone size: -; V gene: TRBV5-5; J gene: TRBJ2-7; CDR3 DNA: TGTGCCAGCCGGCTGGAGAGTGCATCCTACGAGCAGTACTTC; CDR3 protein: CASRLESASYEQYF
CDR3 length: 14; D gene: -; clone size: once; V gene: TRBV28; J gene: TRBJ2-1; CDR3 DNA: TGTGCCAGCAGTTTAAGGTCTGGGAGCTATGAGCAGTTCTTC; CDR3 protein: CASSLRSGSYEQFF
CDR3 length: 14; D gene: TRBD2; clone size: once; V gene: TRBV7-2; J gene: TRBJ2-1; CDR3 DNA: TGTGCCAGCAGCCCTAGCGGGCTGGGCAATGAGCAGTTCTTC; CDR3 protein: CASSPSGLGNEQFF
CDR3 length: 15; D gene: -; clone size: -; V gene: TRBV9; J gene: TRBJ1-5; CDR3 DNA: TGTGCCAGCAGCGTATCAGGAGGCAGCAATCAGCCCCAGCATTTT; CDR3 protein: CASSVSGGSNQPQHF
CDR3 length: 12; D gene: -; clone size: -; V gene: TRBV10-3; J gene: TRBJ2-3; CDR3 DNA: TGTGCCATCAGTGAACTCACAGATACGCAGTATTTT; CDR3 protein: CAISELTDTQYF
CDR3 length: 12; D gene: TRBD1; clone size: -; V gene: TRBV2; J gene: TRBJ2-7; CDR3 DNA: TGTGCCAGCCAGGACAGGGGGTACGAGCAGTACTTC; CDR3 protein: CASQDRGYEQYF
CDR3 length: 14; D gene: -; clone size: -; V gene: TRBV7-3; J gene: TRBJ2-3; CDR3 DNA: TGTGCCAGCAGCAGCTCAGGGGGCACAGATACGCAGTATTTT; CDR3 protein: CASSSSGGTDTQYF